This T cell receptor (beta chain) originates from a study of T cell clones after liver transplantation. For the study at large: TCRbeta sequencing after a pre-transplant mixed lymphocyte reaction identified graft-donor-reactive clones, later tracked in post-transplant blood. Timepoints were pre-transplant, pre-withdrawal, and after withdrawal was completed or failed.

The CDR3 is 14 residues long. Trimming stripped 5 bases from V and 2 bases from J, with 11 bases between. Germline CDR1 is SGHVS and CDR2 is FQNEAQ. Using immunoSEQ multiplex PCR, the repertoire was profiled, and TCRdb retains in-frame clones only, with some absent. Of tens of thousands of clones listed, roughly 90% are singletons. The source of this sequence is a human donor who received a liver transplant. The gene calls are TRBV7-8 and TRBJ2-3; unclear D gene. Sample: CD4+ T cells from blood, taken before liver transplant. CDR3 sequence: CASSVDTNTDTQYF. DNA of the CDR3: TGTGCCAGCAGCGTCGACACAAACACAGATACGCAGTATTTT. The entire variable domain, with the rest obtained from reference TRBV7-8 and TRBJ2-3, is as follows: GAGVSQSPRYKVAKRGQDVALRCDPISGHVSLFWYQQALGQGPEFLTYFQNEAQLDKSGLPSDRFFAERPEGSVSTLKIQRTQQEDSAVYLCASSVDTNTDTQYFGPGTRLTVL.